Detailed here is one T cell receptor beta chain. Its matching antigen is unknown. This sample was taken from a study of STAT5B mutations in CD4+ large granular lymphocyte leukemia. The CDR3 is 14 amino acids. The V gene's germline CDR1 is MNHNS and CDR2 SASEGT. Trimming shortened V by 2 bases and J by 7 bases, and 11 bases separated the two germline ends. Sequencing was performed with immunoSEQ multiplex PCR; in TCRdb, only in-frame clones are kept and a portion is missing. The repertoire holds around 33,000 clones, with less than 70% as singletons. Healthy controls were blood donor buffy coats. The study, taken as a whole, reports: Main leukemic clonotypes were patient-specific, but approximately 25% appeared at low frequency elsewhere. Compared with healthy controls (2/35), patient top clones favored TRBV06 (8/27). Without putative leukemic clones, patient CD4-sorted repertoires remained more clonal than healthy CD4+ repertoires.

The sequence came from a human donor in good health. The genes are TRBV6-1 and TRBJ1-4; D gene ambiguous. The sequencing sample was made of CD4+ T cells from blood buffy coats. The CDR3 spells CASSELSRGEKLFF. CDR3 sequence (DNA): TGTGCCAGCAGTGAACTGTCCCGGGGTGAAAAACTGTTTTTT.